A selection of T cell receptor beta chains follows, all from one sample in a study of TIL therapy for anti-PD-1-resistant metastatic lung cancer. Using immunoSEQ multiplex PCR, the repertoire was profiled, and TCRdb retains in-frame clones only, with some absent. Of about 50,000 clones listed, about two thirds were seen once; the top ten hold approximately 5.6%. The sample was tumor tissue, taken at baseline. The receptors stem from a person between 25 and 79 years old with non-small cell lung cancer. CDR3s include the opening cysteine and the closing phenylalanine or tryptophan. A D gene is named only where the DNA matches it firmly. Size is stated for part of the rows, as once, few or many counts, or as a class when the clone is expanded.

CDR3 length | D gene | J gene | V gene | clone size | CDR3 protein | CDR3 DNA
15 | NA | TRBJ2-2 | TRBV5-1 | NA | CASSLAGINTGELFF | TGCGCCAGCAGCTTGGCTGGGATTAACACCGGGGAGCTGTTTTTT
12 | NA | TRBJ2-1 | TRBV29-1 | NA | CSVSPGLDEQFF | TGCAGCGTTTCCCCAGGCCTGGATGAGCAGTTCTTC
14 | TRBD1 | TRBJ2-7 | TRBV6-6 | NA | CASSPGQGRDEQYF | TGTGCCAGCAGCCCCGGACAGGGGCGTGACGAGCAGTACTTC
15 | TRBD1 | TRBJ2-7 | TRBV4-1 | few | CASSQVSFGQAEQYF | TGCGCCAGCAGCCAAGTCTCCTTTGGACAGGCGGAGCAGTACTTC
15 | NA | TRBJ1-3 | TRBV5-4 | NA | CASSPTVYSGNTIYF | TGTGCCAGCAGCCCGACAGTTTACTCTGGAAACACCATATATTTT
13 | TRBD1 | TRBJ1-2 | TRBV5-1 | NA | CASSSDRGYGYTF | TGCGCCAGCAGCTCGGACAGGGGCTATGGCTACACCTTC
19 | TRBD2 | TRBJ2-7 | TRBV6-1 | NA | CASSEVLAGGPIRSGEQYF | TGTGCCAGCAGTGAAGTGTTAGCGGGAGGGCCTATAAGATCGGGGGAGCAGTACTTC
16 | NA | TRBJ1-3 | TRBV4-3 | NA | CASSQDPAGSGNTIYF | TGCGCCAGCAGCCAAGATCCGGCAGGGTCTGGAAACACCATATATTTT
17 | TRBD1 | TRBJ2-6 | TRBV6-1 | NA | CASSVDREWSGANVLTF | TGTGCCAGCAGTGTAGACAGGGAATGGTCTGGGGCCAACGTCCTGACTTTC
15 | NA | TRBJ1-1 | TRBV6-6 | NA | CASRRPGRGLQEAFF | TGTGCCAGCAGACGACCGGGACGGGGATTACAGGAAGCTTTCTTT
14 | NA | TRBJ1-1 | TRBV5-1 | once | CASSIAGFDTEAFF | TGCGCCAGCAGCATAGCAGGGTTCGACACTGAAGCTTTCTTT
19 | TRBD2 | TRBJ2-5 | TRBV13 | NA | CASSLPLASGRGDQETQYF | TGTGCCAGCAGCTTACCCCTGGCTAGCGGGAGGGGGGATCAAGAGACCCAGTACTTC
15 | NA | TRBJ2-3 | TRBV2 | few | CASRLTGTSTDTQYF | TGTGCCAGCAGATTGACAGGGACTAGCACAGATACGCAGTATTTT
11 | NA | TRBJ1-2 | TRBV28 | NA | CASSLLRGYTF | TGTGCCAGCAGCCTACTGAGGGGCTACACCTTC
14 | NA | TRBJ2-3 | TRBV7-2 | many | CASSLGLGTDTQYF | TGTGCCAGCAGCTTAGGTTTAGGCACAGATACGCAGTATTTT
16 | NA | TRBJ2-1 | TRBV21-1 | NA | CASSSGLAGNYNEQFF | TGTGCCAGCAGCAGCGGACTAGCGGGGAATTACAATGAGCAGTTCTTC
13 | NA | TRBJ1-5 | TRBV6-5 | NA | CASSLRFNQPQHF | TGTGCCAGCAGTCTCCGCTTCAATCAGCCCCAGCATTTT
15 | NA | TRBJ2-1 | TRBV9 | once | CASSVVGGVGNEQFF | TGTGCCAGCAGCGTAGTGGGTGGGGTAGGAAATGAGCAGTTCTTC
16 | TRBD1 | TRBJ1-2 | TRBV5-1 | few | CASSFPGQGTADGYTF | TGCGCCAGCAGCTTTCCGGGACAGGGGACTGCTGATGGCTACACCTTC
14 | NA | TRBJ2-7 | TRBV5-1 | NA | CASSLDAASYEQYF | TGCGCCAGCAGCTTGGATGCAGCTTCCTACGAGCAGTACTTC
15 | NA | TRBJ2-7 | TRBV21-1 | NA | CASSKSGQPGGEQYF | TGTGCCAGCAGCAAATCGGGACAGCCGGGGGGAGAGCAGTACTTC
16 | NA | TRBJ2-4 | TRBV7-2 | NA | CASSTLTSRYKNIQYF | TGTGCCAGCAGCACTCTGACTAGTCGATACAAAAACATTCAGTACTTC
16 | NA | TRBJ2-5 | TRBV5-1 | once | CASSLFSGAEGETQYF | TGCGCCAGCAGCTTGTTTTCCGGAGCTGAAGGAGAGACCCAGTACTTC
15 | TRBD2 | TRBJ2-5 | TRBV27 | NA | CASSEASGGGETQYF | TGTGCCAGCAGTGAGGCTAGCGGGGGGGGAGAGACCCAGTACTTC
12 | NA | TRBJ1-3 | TRBV11-2 | NA | CASSFSGNTIYF | TGTGCCAGCAGCTTTTCAGGAAACACCATATATTTT
13 | NA | TRBJ2-1 | TRBV30 | NA | CAWSFRGRNEQFF | TGTGCCTGGAGTTTTCGGGGGCGGAATGAGCAGTTCTTC
15 | NA | TRBJ2-7 | TRBV21-1 | NA | CASSERPGQRYEQYF | TGTGCCAGCAGCGAGAGGCCGGGACAACGCTACGAGCAGTACTTC
15 | TRBD2 | TRBJ2-3 | TRBV5-1 | few | CASSAVGTNTDTQYF | TGCGCCAGCAGCGCGGTGGGGACTAACACAGATACGCAGTATTTT
17 | NA | TRBJ1-5 | TRBV27 | NA | CASTPSVGFYSNQPQHF | TGTGCCAGCACTCCTAGTGTGGGATTCTATAGCAATCAGCCCCAGCATTTT
10 | NA | TRBJ2-2 | TRBV19 | few | CATGSGELFF | TGTGCCACCGGGTCCGGGGAGCTGTTTTTT
14 | NA | TRBJ2-1 | TRBV2 | NA | CASSMGSVGNEQFF | TGTGCCAGCAGTATGGGGAGCGTCGGGAATGAGCAGTTCTTC
15 | NA | TRBJ2-3 | TRBV6-1 | NA | CASSGQLGGRDTQYF | TGTGCCAGCAGTGGCCAACTAGGGGGTAGGGATACGCAGTATTTT
11 | NA | TRBJ2-7 | TRBV10-3 | few | CATALGYEQYF | TGTGCCACAGCCTTGGGCTACGAGCAGTACTTC
13 | NA | TRBJ1-2 | TRBV10-2 | NA | CASSEFLYDGYTF | TGCGCCAGCAGTGAATTCCTTTATGATGGCTACACCTTC
14 | TRBD2 | TRBJ2-7 | TRBV5-1 | NA | CASSSTSGRNEQYF | TGCGCCAGCAGCTCGACTAGCGGGAGGAACGAGCAGTACTTC
13 | NA | TRBJ2-7 | TRBV7-9 | NA | CASSLAQGYEQYF | TGTGCCAGCAGCTTAGCCCAGGGATACGAGCAGTACTTC
14 | NA | TRBJ2-7 | TRBV5-1 | NA | CASSLDGGSYEQYF | TGCGCCAGCAGCTTGGATGGCGGGTCCTACGAGCAGTACTTC
15 | TRBD2 | TRBJ2-5 | TRBV9 | NA | CASSVAGGRLETQYF | TGTGCCAGCAGCGTAGCGGGGGGGCGACTAGAGACCCAGTACTTC
14 | NA | TRBJ2-3 | TRBV6-1 | NA | CASEQWGGTDTQYF | TGTGCCAGCGAGCAGTGGGGGGGCACAGATACGCAGTATTTT
13 | NA | TRBJ1-6 | TRBV6-4 | NA | CASSEATNSPLHF | TGTGCCAGCAGTGAAGCGACCAATTCACCCCTCCACTTT
16 | NA | TRBJ2-2 | TRBV2 | NA | CASSGVGGLNTGELFF | TGTGCCAGCAGTGGAGTTGGTGGACTGAACACCGGGGAGCTGTTTTTT
17 | NA | TRBJ2-1 | TRBV9 | once | CASSVDVRVSSYNEQFF | TGTGCCAGCAGCGTAGATGTTAGGGTCAGCTCCTACAATGAGCAGTTCTTC
14 | TRBD1 | TRBJ2-7 | TRBV6-6 | NA | CASDYGQGGYEQYF | TGTGCCAGCGACTACGGACAGGGAGGCTACGAGCAGTACTTC
14 | NA | TRBJ2-7 | TRBV28 | NA | CASSFREFSYEQYF | TGTGCCAGCAGTTTCAGGGAGTTCTCCTACGAGCAGTACTTC
16 | TRBD2 | TRBJ2-2 | TRBV4-2 | NA | CASSQDPGLVAGELFF | TGTGCCAGCAGCCAAGATCCGGGACTAGTCGCCGGGGAGCTGTTTTTT
11 | NA | TRBJ2-5 | TRBV20-1 | NA | CSAVVQETQYF | TGCAGTGCCGTCGTACAAGAGACCCAGTACTTC
17 | TRBD2 | TRBJ2-5 | TRBV29-1 | NA | CSVEGETSGTNQETQYF | TGCAGCGTTGAGGGCGAGACTAGCGGGACAAACCAAGAGACCCAGTACTTC
15 | TRBD1 | TRBJ1-1 | TRBV5-8 | NA | CASSGGDSPNTEAFF | TGTGCCAGCAGCGGGGGGGACAGCCCGAACACTGAAGCTTTCTTT
15 | TRBD1 | TRBJ2-2 | TRBV29-1 | NA | CSAATGGANTGELFF | TGCAGCGCTGCTACAGGGGGCGCGAACACCGGGGAGCTGTTTTTT
15 | NA | TRBJ1-4 | TRBV6-6 | NA | CASSPSSTTNEKLFF | TGTGCCAGCAGTCCATCATCCACAACTAATGAAAAACTGTTTTTT
14 | NA | TRBJ1-3 | TRBV18 | few | CASSPLSSGNTIYF | TGTGCCAGCTCACCCTTGAGCTCTGGAAACACCATATATTTT
15 | NA | TRBJ2-2 | TRBV27 | NA | CASSQRGRSSGELFF | TGTGCCAGCAGCCAAAGAGGGCGCTCCTCCGGGGAGCTGTTTTTT
18 | TRBD2 | TRBJ2-7 | TRBV27 | NA | CASSLHGTSGRLSYEQYF | TGTGCCAGCAGTTTACATGGGACTAGCGGGAGGTTGTCCTACGAGCAGTACTTC
14 | NA | TRBJ2-7 | TRBV5-4 | medium-sized | CASSLSAVAYEQYF | TGTGCCAGCAGCTTGTCCGCCGTCGCGTACGAGCAGTACTTC